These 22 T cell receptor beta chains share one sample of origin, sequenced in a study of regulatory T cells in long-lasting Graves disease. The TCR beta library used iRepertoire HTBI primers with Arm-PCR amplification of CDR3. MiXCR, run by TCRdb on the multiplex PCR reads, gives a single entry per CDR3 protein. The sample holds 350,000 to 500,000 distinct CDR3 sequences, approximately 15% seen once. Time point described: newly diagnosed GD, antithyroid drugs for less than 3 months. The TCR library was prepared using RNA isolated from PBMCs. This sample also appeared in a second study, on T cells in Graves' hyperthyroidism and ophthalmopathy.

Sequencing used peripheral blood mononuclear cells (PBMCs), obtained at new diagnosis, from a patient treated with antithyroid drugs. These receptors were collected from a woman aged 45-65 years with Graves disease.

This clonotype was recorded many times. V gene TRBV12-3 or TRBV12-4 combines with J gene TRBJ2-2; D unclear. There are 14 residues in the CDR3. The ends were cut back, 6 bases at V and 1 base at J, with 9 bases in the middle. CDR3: CASREWQNTGELFF. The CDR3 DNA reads TGTGCCAGCAGGGAGTGGCAGAACACCGGGGAGCTGTTTTTT.

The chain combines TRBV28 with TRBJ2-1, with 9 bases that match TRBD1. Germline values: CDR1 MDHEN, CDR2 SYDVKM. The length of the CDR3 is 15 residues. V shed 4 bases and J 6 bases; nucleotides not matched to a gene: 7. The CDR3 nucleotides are TGTGCCAGCAGTTACCGGGACAGGGAGGGCAATGAGCAGTTCTTC. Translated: CASSYRDREGNEQFF.

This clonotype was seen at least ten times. CDR3 residues: CASSQDIGGTLGYGYTF. CDR3 nucleotides: TGTGCCAGCAGCCAAGATATTGGGGGGACCCTTGGCTATGGCTACACCTTC. The chain employs TRBV3-1 and TRBJ1-2; D possibly corresponds to TRBD1 (5 bases). Germline V gene sequence: CDR1 LGHDT, CDR2 YNNKEL (reference sequence). The length of the CDR3 is 17 residues. Trimming pared 0 bases from V and 4 bases from J, leaving 18 bases between.

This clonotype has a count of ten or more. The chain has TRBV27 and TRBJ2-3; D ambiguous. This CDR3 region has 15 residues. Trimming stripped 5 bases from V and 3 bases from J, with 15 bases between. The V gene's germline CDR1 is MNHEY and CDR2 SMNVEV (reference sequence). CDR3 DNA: TGTGCCAGCAGTGCCCCTAGTTCTGGTACAGATACGCAGTATTTT. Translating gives CASSAPSSGTDTQYF.

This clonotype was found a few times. DNA of the CDR3: TGTGCCAGCAGTGCCCTGGGACAGGGGTATGGCTACACCTTC. Protein sequence: CASSALGQGYGYTF. The chain recombines TRBV6-1 with TRBJ1-2, with 10 bases lining up with TRBD1. J gave up 5 bases and V 4 bases, and 4 bases lay outside the gene matches. Germline V gene sequence: CDR1 MNHNS, CDR2 SASEGT. CDR3 length equals 14 residues.

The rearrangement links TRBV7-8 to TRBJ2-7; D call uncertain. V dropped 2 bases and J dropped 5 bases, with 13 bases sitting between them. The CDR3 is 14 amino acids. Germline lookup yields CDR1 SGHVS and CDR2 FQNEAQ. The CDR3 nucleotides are TGTGCCAGCAGCTTATCTCCAGAGGAGAACGAGCAGTACTTC. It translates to CASSLSPEENEQYF.

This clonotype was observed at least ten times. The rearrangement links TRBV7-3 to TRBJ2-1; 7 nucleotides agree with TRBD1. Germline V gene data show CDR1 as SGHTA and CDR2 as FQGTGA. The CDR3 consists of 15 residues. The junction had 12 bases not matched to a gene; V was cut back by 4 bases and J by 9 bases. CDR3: CASSSHMTGIGEQFF. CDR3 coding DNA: TGTGCCAGCAGCTCACATATGACAGGGATTGGTGAGCAGTTCTTC.

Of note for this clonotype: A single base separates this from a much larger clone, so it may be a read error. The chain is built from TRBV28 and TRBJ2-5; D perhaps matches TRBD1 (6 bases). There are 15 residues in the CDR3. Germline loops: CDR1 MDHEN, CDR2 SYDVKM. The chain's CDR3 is CASSLLGTKQETQCF. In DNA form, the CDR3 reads TGTGCCAGCAGTTTATTGGGGACAAAGCAAGAGACCCAGTGCTTC.

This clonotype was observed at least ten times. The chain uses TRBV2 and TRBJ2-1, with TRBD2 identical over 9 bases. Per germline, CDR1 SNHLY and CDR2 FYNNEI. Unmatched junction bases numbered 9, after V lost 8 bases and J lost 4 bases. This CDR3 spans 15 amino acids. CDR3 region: CASSRGGRGYNEQFF. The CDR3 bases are TGTGCCAGCTCTCGAGGCGGGAGGGGTTACAATGAGCAGTTCTTC. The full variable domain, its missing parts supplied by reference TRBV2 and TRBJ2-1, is EPEVTQTPSHQVTQMGQEVILRCVPISNHLYFYWYRQILGQKVEFLVSFYNNEISEKSEIFDDQFSVERPDGSNFTLKIRSTKLEDSAMYFCASSRGGRGYNEQFFGPGTRLTVL.

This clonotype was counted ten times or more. CDR3 amino acids: CAWSQDGVYGYTF. CDR3 DNA sequence: TGTGCCTGGAGTCAGGACGGCGTCTATGGCTACACCTTC. V and J are TRBV30 and TRBJ1-2; D is unclear. Trimming pared 2 bases from V and 4 bases from J, leaving 11 bases between. CDR3 length: 13 amino acids. The germline CDR1 and CDR2 sequences are GTSNPN and SVGIG (reference sequence).

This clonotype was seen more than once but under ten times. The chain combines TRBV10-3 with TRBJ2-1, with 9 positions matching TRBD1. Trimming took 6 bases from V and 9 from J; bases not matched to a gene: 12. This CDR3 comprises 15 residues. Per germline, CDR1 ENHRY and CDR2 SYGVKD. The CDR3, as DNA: TGTGCCATCAGCCCCCCGGGACAGGGTTTCGGTGAGCAGTTCTTC. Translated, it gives CAISPPGQGFGEQFF.

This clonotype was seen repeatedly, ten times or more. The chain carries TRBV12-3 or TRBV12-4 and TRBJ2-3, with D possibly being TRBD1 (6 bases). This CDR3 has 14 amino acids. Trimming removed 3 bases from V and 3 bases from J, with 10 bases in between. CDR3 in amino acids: CASSFWQGTDTQYF. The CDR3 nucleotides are TGTGCCAGCAGTTTTTGGCAGGGGACAGATACGCAGTATTTT.

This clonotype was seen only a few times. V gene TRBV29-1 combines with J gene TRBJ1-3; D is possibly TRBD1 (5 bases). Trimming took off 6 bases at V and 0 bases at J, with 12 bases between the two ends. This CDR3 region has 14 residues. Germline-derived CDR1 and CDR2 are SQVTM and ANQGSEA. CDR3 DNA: TGCAGCGTCGCGGGGGACTTCTCTGGAAACACCATATATTTT. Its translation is CSVAGDFSGNTIYF.

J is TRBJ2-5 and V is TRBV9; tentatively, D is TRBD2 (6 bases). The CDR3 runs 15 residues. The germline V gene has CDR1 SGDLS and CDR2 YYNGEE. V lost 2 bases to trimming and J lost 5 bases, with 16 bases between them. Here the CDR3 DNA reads TGTGCCAGCAGCGTTGCGGGAAGCCCCTTTGAGACCCAGTACTTC. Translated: CASSVAGSPFETQYF.

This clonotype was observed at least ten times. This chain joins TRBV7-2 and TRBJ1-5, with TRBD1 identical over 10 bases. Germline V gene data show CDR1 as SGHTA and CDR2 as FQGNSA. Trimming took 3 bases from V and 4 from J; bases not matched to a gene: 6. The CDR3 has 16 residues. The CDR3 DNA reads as TGTGCCAGCAGCTTGACAGGGGGCGAATGGAATCAGCCCCAGCATTTT. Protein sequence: CASSLTGGEWNQPQHF.

CDR3: CASSEEDRINEKLFF. CDR3 coding DNA: TGTGCCAGCAGTGAAGAGGACAGGATTAATGAAAAACTGTTTTTT. V usage is TRBV6-2 or TRBV6-3 and J usage is TRBJ1-4, with 7 nucleotides matching TRBD1. With V trimmed by 5 bases and J by 4 bases, 7 bases remained unmatched. CDR1 and CDR2 (germline): MNHEY, SVGEGT. This CDR3 is 15 amino acids long.

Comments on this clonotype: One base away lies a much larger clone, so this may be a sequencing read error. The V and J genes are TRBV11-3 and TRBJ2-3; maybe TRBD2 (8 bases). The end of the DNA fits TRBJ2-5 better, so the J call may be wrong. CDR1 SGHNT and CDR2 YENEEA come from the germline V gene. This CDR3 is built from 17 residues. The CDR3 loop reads CASSSQGGGRMGETQYF. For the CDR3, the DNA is TGTGCCAGCAGCTCCCAAGGGGGCGGGAGGATGGGAGAGACCCAGTACTTC.

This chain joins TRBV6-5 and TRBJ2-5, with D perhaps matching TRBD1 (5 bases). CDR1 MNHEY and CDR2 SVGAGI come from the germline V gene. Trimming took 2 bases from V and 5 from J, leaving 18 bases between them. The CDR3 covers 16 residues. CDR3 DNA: TGTGCCAGCAGTTACGGGGCCCCAGAGGTGGGGGAGACCCAGTACTTC. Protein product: CASSYGAPEVGETQYF.

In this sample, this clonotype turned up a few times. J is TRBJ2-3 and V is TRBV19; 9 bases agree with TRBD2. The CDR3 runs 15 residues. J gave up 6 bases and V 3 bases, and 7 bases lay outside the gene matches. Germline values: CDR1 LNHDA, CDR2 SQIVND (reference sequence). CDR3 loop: CASSIVAGAGDTQYF. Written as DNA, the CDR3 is TGTGCCAGTAGTATCGTAGCGGGAGCAGGTGATACGCAGTATTTT.

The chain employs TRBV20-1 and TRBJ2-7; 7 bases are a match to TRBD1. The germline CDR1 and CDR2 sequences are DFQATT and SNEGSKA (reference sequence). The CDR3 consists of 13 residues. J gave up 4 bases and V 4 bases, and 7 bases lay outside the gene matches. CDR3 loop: CSANKIQGYEQYF. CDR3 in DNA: TGCAGTGCTAACAAGATACAGGGGTACGAGCAGTACTTC.

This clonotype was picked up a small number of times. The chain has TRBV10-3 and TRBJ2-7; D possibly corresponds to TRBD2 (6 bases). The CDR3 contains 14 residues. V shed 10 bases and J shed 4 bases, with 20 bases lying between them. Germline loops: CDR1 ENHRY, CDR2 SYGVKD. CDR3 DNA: TGTGCCACCGCACGGGGAGGAGGGACTTACGAGCAGTACTTC. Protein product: CATARGGGTYEQYF.

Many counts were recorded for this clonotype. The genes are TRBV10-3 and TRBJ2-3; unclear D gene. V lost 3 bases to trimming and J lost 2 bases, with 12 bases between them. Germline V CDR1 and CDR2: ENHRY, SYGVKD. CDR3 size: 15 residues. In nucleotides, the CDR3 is TGTGCCATCAGTGACCCGCAGGTGGTCACAGATACGCAGTATTTT. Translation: CAISDPQVVTDTQYF.